This T cell receptor (beta chain) stems from a study of CD8 T cells in Susac syndrome. As for this clonotype: What it binds is unknown.

The V and J ends lost 0 bases and 6 bases respectively, with 13 bases between them. This CDR3 has 15 amino acids. The V gene's germline CDR1 is MNHEY and CDR2 SVGAGI. The multiple sclerosis controls comprised treatment-naive patients whose relapsing-remitting disease was stable or active. FACS was used to enrich TEMRA cells, whereas the CD8+ and CD4+ T cells were obtained by negative isolation. Study-level points and caveats: It was acknowledged in the study that the number of individuals who were included in its TCR sequencing and HLA analysis was relatively small.

Random hexamers were used to reverse transcribe about 0.45 to 1 ug of RNA. Amplification of TCR beta CDR3 by immunoSEQ multiplex PCR spanned 54 Vbeta and 13 Jbeta. From the immunoSEQ multiplex PCR reads, TCRdb called clonotypes with MiXCR, one entry per CDR3 protein. The sample shows around 130,000 distinct CDR3 sequences, roughly 89% of them seen only once. This chain connects TRBV6-5 to TRBJ2-3; the D gene is possibly TRBD2 (7 bases). The sequencing sample was made of CD8+ T cells from PBMCs. This TCR was sampled from a human donor with multiple sclerosis. CDR3 bases: TGTGCCAGCAGTTACTCGACCCGGGGGGCCGATACGCAGTATTTT. Its protein product is CASSYSTRGADTQYF.